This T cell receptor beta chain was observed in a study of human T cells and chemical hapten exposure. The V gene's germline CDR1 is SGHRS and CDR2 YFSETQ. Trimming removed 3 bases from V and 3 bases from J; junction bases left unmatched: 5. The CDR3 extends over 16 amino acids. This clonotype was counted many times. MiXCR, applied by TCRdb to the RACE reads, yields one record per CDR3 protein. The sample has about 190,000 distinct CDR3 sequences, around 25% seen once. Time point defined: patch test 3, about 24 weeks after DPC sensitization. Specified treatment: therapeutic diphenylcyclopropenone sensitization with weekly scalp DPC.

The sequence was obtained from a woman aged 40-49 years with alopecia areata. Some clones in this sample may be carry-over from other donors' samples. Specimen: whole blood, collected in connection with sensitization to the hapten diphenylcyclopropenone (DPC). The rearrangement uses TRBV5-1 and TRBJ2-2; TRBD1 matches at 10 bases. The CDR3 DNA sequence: TGCGCCAGCAGCTCGGACAGGGGGGCTTACACCGGGGAGCTGTTTTTT. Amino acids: CASSSDRGAYTGELFF.